Below, 21 T cell receptor beta chains from the same sample are listed, as sequenced in a study of regulatory T cells in long-lasting Graves disease. The time point here: persistent/refractory GD, antithyroid drugs over 5 years with positive TRAb. Generation of the TCR library employed RNA extracted from PBMCs. Construction of TCR beta libraries relied on iRepertoire HTBI primers and on Arm-PCR targeting CDR3 regions. TCRdb analysed the multiplex PCR reads with MiXCR anew, one entry per CDR3 protein. Among approximately 400,000 distinct CDR3 sequences listed, 23% were seen once. The sample consisted of peripheral blood mononuclear cells (PBMCs), taken when the disease was refractory, from a patient treated with antithyroid drugs. All receptors derive from a woman between 35 and 50 years old with Graves disease.

This clonotype was counted ten times or more. The chain links TRBV20-1 to TRBJ1-6; D remains ambiguous. The CDR3 has 16 amino acids. CDR1 is DFQATT, CDR2 SNEGSKA, per germline (reference sequence). Trimming took off 6 bases at V and 10 bases at J, with 25 bases between the two ends. The chain's CDR3 is CSASNDKYSDYSPLHF. CDR3 in DNA: TGCAGTGCCAGCAACGACAAGTACAGCGATTACTCACCCCTCCACTTT.

The sample holds a few counts of this clonotype. The chain employs TRBV24-1 and TRBJ2-5, with D maybe TRBD1 (5 bases). CDR1 and CDR2 from the germline V gene are KGHDR and SFDVKD. The CDR3 extends over 15 amino acids. V shed 4 bases and J shed 5 bases, with 16 bases lying between them. CDR3 nucleotides: TGTGCCACCAGTGACGCAGGGTCCTTGAGGGAGACCCAGTACTTC. Translating gives CATSDAGSLRETQYF.

The sample holds many counts of this clonotype. In DNA, the CDR3 is TGTGCCAGCAGCTTCGGACAGGGTCGATCTGAAGCTTTCTTT. Its translation: CASSFGQGRSEAFF. The chain joins TRBV5-4 to TRBJ1-1, with TRBD1 matching over 8 bases. Per germline, CDR1 SGHNT and CDR2 YYREEE (reference sequence). The CDR3 loop spans 14 amino acids. The V segment lost 2 bases and the J segment 6 bases; nucleotides outside the gene matches: 6.

This clonotype has only a few counts. Here the CDR3 reads CASSLDRRTATNEKLFF. In nucleotides, the CDR3 is TGTGCCAGCAGCTTGGACAGGAGAACCGCAACTAATGAAAAACTGTTTTTT. V and J are TRBV7-9 and TRBJ1-4, with 7 bases lining up with TRBD1. Germline V gives CDR1 SEHNR, CDR2 FQNEAQ (reference sequence). This CDR3 has 17 residues. Trimming cost V 3 bases and J 0 bases; bases outside gene matches: 7.

This clonotype was counted ten times or more. J is TRBJ2-7 and V is TRBV2, with D uncertain. The CDR3 has 13 residues. CDR1 SNHLY and CDR2 FYNNEI come from the germline V gene. Trimming left V 3 bases short and J 3 bases short, with 9 bases between. The CDR3 nucleotides are TGTGCCAGCAGTGAGAGCTTTCTCTACGAGCAGTACTTC. Encoded protein: CASSESFLYEQYF.

The chain links TRBV5-1 to TRBJ2-7; 8 nucleotides align to TRBD2. The germline CDR1 and CDR2 sequences are SGHRS and YFSETQ. After removal of 4 bases from V and 6 bases from J, the junction contained 12 bases not matched to a gene. The CDR3 loop spans 15 amino acids. This CDR3 reads CASSERQREPSEQYF. DNA for the CDR3: TGCGCCAGCAGCGAAAGGCAGCGGGAGCCCTCCGAGCAGTACTTC.

This clonotype has a count of ten or more. This chain uses TRBV2 with TRBJ1-1; 7 bases line up with TRBD1. This CDR3 has 13 amino acids. Unmatched junction bases numbered 5, after V lost 9 bases and J lost 1 base. Germline lookup yields CDR1 SNHLY and CDR2 FYNNEI. The DNA of the CDR3 is TGTGCCAGAAAGGGACAGTCGAACACTGAAGCTTTCTTT. This sequence encodes CARKGQSNTEAFF.

This clonotype was picked up a small number of times. The V gene is TRBV5-1, the J gene TRBJ1-1; the D gene is possibly TRBD1 (6 bases). Germline CDR1 reads SGHRS; CDR2 reads YFSETQ. The CDR3 is made up of 13 amino acids. V was cut by 3 bases and J by 9 bases, with 15 bases left in between. CDR3 residues: CASSSTGPEQAFF. The DNA for the CDR3 is TGCGCCAGCAGCTCTACAGGGCCCGAACAAGCTTTCTTT.

The chain couples TRBV20-1 to TRBJ2-6; TRBD2 is a possible D gene (5 bases). V lost 2 bases, J lost 0 bases, and 11 bases lay in between. The germline CDR1 and CDR2 sequences are DFQATT and SNEGSKA (reference sequence). The CDR3 covers 16 residues. CDR3: CSARSRRDSGANVLTF. The CDR3 DNA sequence: TGCAGTGCTAGAAGCCGACGGGACTCTGGGGCCAACGTCCTGACTTTC.

This clonotype appeared once. This sequence joins TRBV14 and TRBJ2-7, with no clear D. CDR3 length equals 13 residues. Germline V lookup: CDR1 SGHDN, CDR2 FVKESK. The V end was cut by 1 base, the J end by 3 bases, with 7 bases between. CDR3 nucleotide sequence: TGTGCCAGCAGCCAAGTTAGCTACTACGAGCAGTACTTC. This sequence encodes CASSQVSYYEQYF.

A single count supports this clonotype. The chain has TRBV27 and TRBJ1-1, with TRBD1 matching 10 bases. Trimming took 2 bases from V and 7 from J; bases not matched to a gene: 10. This CDR3 contains 16 residues. Looked up from germline, CDR1 is MNHEY and CDR2 is SMNVEV (reference sequence). The CDR3 region is CASSLTPTGGWGEAFF. The CDR3 nucleotides read TGTGCCAGCAGTTTAACCCCGACAGGGGGCTGGGGTGAAGCTTTCTTT.

J is TRBJ2-1 and V is TRBV6-9; 15 bases line up with TRBD2. Germline CDR1 and CDR2: MNHGY and SVAAGI. This CDR3 is built from 16 residues. V lost 4 bases to trimming and J lost 9 bases; unmatched junction nucleotides: 7. CDR3 residues: CASSLGLAGGSGEQFF. CDR3 in DNA: TGTGCCAGCAGTTTGGGACTAGCGGGAGGAAGCGGTGAGCAGTTCTTC.

This clonotype was seen ten or more times. The J gene is TRBJ1-3, the V gene TRBV11-2, with 7 bases aligning to TRBD1. V lost 5 bases to trimming and J lost 0 bases; unmatched junction nucleotides: 4. Per the germline V gene, CDR1 is SGHAT and CDR2 is FQNNGV. The CDR3 is made up of 15 amino acids. CDR3 nucleotides: TGTGCCAGCAGCCCCTGGGACAGCTCTGGAAACACCATATATTTT. Translating it yields CASSPWDSSGNTIYF.

This clonotype was counted at least ten times. The chain couples TRBV28 to TRBJ2-7; no clear D gene. This CDR3 is 12 amino acids long. Trimming pared 4 bases from V and 3 bases from J, leaving 7 bases between. Per germline, CDR1 MDHEN and CDR2 SYDVKM. CDR3 coding DNA: TGTGCCAGCAGTTCTGGATTCTACGAGCAGTACTTC. Protein sequence: CASSSGFYEQYF.

The rearrangement joins TRBV3-1 to TRBJ1-1; D unclear. The CDR3 is 14 amino acids. V shed 4 bases and J shed 4 bases, with 13 bases lying between them. CDR1 is LGHDT, CDR2 YNNKEL, per germline (reference sequence). The CDR3 spells CASSPPGRVTEAFF. As DNA, the CDR3 is TGTGCCAGCAGCCCGCCCGGTCGGGTCACTGAAGCTTTCTTT.

The sample holds many counts of this clonotype. The V gene is TRBV6-1, the J gene TRBJ2-7; tentative D call: TRBD1 (6 bases). Germline V lookup: CDR1 MNHNS, CDR2 SASEGT. This CDR3 contains 14 residues. Trimming took 6 bases from V and 0 from J, leaving 12 bases between them. In nucleotides, the CDR3 is TGTGCCAGCAGGTCGACAGGCCTCTCCTACGAGCAGTACTTC. This codes for CASRSTGLSYEQYF.

This clonotype was recorded a few times. This chain joins TRBV24-1 and TRBJ2-2, with D unresolved. The V gene's germline CDR1 is KGHDR and CDR2 SFDVKD. V was cut by 4 bases and J by 5 bases, with 13 bases left in between. This CDR3 is built from 15 residues. The CDR3 region is CATSDSRNPTGELFF. In nucleotides, the CDR3 is TGTGCCACCAGTGACTCGAGAAATCCTACCGGGGAGCTGTTTTTT.

The genes are TRBV15 and TRBJ1-4; TRBD1 matches at 7 bases. The V segment lost 9 bases and the J segment 4 bases; nucleotides outside the gene matches: 5. This CDR3 contains 13 residues. Germline V gene lookup returns CDR1 LNHNV and CDR2 YYDKDF (reference sequence). CDR3 sequence reads: CATRQGGNEKLFF. The CDR3 bases are TGTGCCACACGGCAGGGGGGTAATGAAAAACTGTTTTTT. Based on the CDR3 plus reference TRBV15 and TRBJ1-4, the full variable domain is DAMVIQNPRYQVTQFGKPVTLSCSQTLNHNVMYWYQQKSSQAPKLLFHYYDKDFNNEADTPDNFQSRRPNTSFCFLDIRSPGLGDTAMYLCATRQGGNEKLFFGSGTQLSVL.

Concerning this clonotype: Just one base apart from a much larger clone, this may be a read error. The CDR3 nucleotides are TGTGCCAGCAGCCACGCGTCTCCATTAGGGGGACCTGAAGCTTTCTTT. Translating it yields CASSHASPLGGPEAFF. This sequence joins TRBV28 and TRBJ1-1, with a weak D call TRBD1 (6 bases). With 6 bases removed from V and 6 bases from J, the gap between germline ends came to 23 bases. Germline CDR1 is MDHEN and CDR2 is SYDVKM. CDR3 length: 16 residues. The variable domain in full, with the rest retrieved from reference TRBV28 and TRBJ1-1, is DVKVTQSSRYLVKRTGEKVFLECVQDMDHENMFWYRQDPGLGLRLIYFSYDVKMKEKGDIPEGYSVSREKKERFSLILESASTNQTSMYLCASSHASPLGGPEAFFGQGTRLTVV.

The V and J genes are TRBV18 and TRBJ2-5; 7 bases match TRBD2. The CDR3 has 14 residues. Trimming cost V 3 bases and J 2 bases; bases outside gene matches: 3. Per the germline V gene, CDR1 is KGHSH and CDR2 is LQKENI. CDR3 nucleotides: TGTGCCAGCTCACCCCCTAGCGGACAAGAGACCCAGTACTTC. Protein: CASSPPSGQETQYF.

This clonotype was counted at least ten times. This sequence joins TRBV12-3 or TRBV12-4 and TRBJ1-1; TRBD1 matches 8 bases. The CDR3 consists of 14 residues. The V gene end was trimmed by 7 bases and the J gene end by 3 bases; junction bases not matched to a gene: 7. CDR3 residues: CASNRDRGYTEAFF. The CDR3 DNA follows: TGTGCCAGCAATAGAGACAGGGGCTACACTGAAGCTTTCTTT.